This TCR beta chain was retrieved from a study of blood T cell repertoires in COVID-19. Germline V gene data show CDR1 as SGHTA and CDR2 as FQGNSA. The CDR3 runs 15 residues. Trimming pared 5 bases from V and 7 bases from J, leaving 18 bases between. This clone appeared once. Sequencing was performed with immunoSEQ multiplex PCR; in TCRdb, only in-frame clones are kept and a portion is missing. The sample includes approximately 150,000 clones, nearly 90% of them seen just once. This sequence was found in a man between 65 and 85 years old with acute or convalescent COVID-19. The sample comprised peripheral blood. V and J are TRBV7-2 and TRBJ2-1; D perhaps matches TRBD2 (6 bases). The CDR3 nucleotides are TGTGCCAGCAGCCGGGGACTCCCTGGCGGGAATGAGCAGTTCTTC. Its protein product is CASSRGLPGGNEQFF.